This record looks at one T cell receptor (beta chain) sequence and its context. The antigen remains unidentified. This specimen comes from a study of cytomegalovirus exposure and HLA in healthy donors. Across the whole study: Prior work identified around 110 million unique TCR beta sequences in roughly 190 million T cells. Broader study findings: In an earlier analysis, productive rearrangement rates for most beta V segments clustered near 87% or 30%. The authors judged a highly shared variant cluster likely a sequencing artifact. A missense DCLRE1C variant was associated with V- and J-gene trimming of TCR beta chains in a later analysis, and an independent cohort replicated the association.

Germline-derived CDR1 and CDR2 are SGHNT and YENEEA. The CDR3 sequence is 14 residues long. Trimming pared 4 bases from V and 2 bases from J, leaving 9 bases between. In the PCR, 60 Vbeta and 13 Jbeta primers were used. The protocol was immunoSEQ multiplex PCR, while the TCRdb copy is restricted to in-frame clones and leaves out a portion. The table records under 200,000 clones, roughly 85% of them present only once. This sequence joins TRBV11-3 and TRBJ2-1; unclear D gene. The TCR was taken from a woman in her fifties or sixties in good health and CMV-seronegative. The specimen sequenced was PBMCs. The CDR3 region has the DNA TGTGCCAGCAGCTCGAGAATAACCTACAATGAGCAGTTCTTC. Translating it yields CASSSRITYNEQFF.